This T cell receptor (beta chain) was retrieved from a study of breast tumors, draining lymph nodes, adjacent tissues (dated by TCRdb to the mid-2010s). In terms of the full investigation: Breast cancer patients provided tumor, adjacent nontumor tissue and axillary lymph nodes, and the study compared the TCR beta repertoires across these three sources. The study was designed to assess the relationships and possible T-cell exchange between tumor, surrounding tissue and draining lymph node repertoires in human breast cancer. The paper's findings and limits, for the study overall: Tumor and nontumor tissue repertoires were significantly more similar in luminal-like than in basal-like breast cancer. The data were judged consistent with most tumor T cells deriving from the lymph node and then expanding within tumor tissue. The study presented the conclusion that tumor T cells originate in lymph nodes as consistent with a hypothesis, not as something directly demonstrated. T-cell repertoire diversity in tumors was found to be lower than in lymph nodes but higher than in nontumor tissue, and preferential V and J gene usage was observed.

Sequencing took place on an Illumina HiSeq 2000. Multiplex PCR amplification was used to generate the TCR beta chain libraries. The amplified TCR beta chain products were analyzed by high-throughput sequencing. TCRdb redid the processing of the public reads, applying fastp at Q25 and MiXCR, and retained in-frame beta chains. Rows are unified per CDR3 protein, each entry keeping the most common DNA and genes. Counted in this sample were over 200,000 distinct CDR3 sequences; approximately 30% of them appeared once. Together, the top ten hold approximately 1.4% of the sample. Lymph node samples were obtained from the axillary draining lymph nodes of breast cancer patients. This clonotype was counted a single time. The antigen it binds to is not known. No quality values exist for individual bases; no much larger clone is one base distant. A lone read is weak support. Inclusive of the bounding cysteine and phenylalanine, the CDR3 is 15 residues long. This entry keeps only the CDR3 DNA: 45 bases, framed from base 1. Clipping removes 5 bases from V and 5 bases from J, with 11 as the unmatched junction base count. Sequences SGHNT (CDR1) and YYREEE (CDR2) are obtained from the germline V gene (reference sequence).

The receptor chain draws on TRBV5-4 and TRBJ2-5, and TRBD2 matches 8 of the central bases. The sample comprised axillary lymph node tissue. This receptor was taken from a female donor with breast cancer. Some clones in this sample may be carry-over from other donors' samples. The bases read TGTGCCAGCAGTCAGACTAGCGCGCTTGGGGAGACCCAGTACTTC. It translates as CASSQTSALGETQYF.